The clone carrying this T cell receptor beta chain showed up just a few times. The antigen is not known. The data originate from a study of identical twins. All donors were healthy, and all were Caucasian. The CDR3 length is 13 residues. With 10 bases removed from V and 8 bases from J, the gap between germline ends came to 17 bases. Germline V gene data show CDR1 as SEHNR and CDR2 as FQNEAQ (reference sequence). The study's findings and limits: The more abundant beta clonotypes in cord blood had fewer insertions, and memory repertoires did not show this.

Using its own MiXCR run on the 5' RACE reads, TCRdb lists one record per CDR3 protein. This table holds some 300,000 distinct CDR3 sequences, roughly an eighth found once. These data were also reused for a study on yellow fever vaccine responses in identical twins. That work states: A vaccine T cell response that seemed partly convergent and partly personalized was reported in twins.

The TCR was taken from a woman under 30 in good health. This chain connects TRBV7-9 to TRBJ2-2; TRBD2 is a possible D gene (7 bases). The sequencing input was CD8+ T cells sorted from blood. The CDR3 protein is CATIRGARGELFF. The CDR3 DNA reads as TGTGCCACTATACGGGGGGCGCGAGGGGAGCTGTTTTTT.